This is a list of T cell receptor beta chains from one sample in a study of shared clonotypes between healthy human individuals. Some clones are missing from TCRdb's copy, which holds only in-frame ones; the method was immunoSEQ multiplex PCR. The sample yields 950,000 to 1,300,000 clones, about 75% seen once. The sample comprised memory CD4+ T cells sorted from blood. The receptors stem from a man between 18 and 29 years old in good health. The CDR3 runs from the conserved cysteine through the conserved F or W. D genes are given only for firm matches. Clone size is given for some rows only: seen once, a few or many times, or a class if the clone is expanded.

TRBJ2-1,TRBV28,TRBD1,.,TGTGCCAGCAGGACCCGGGACAGGGGGCTAAATGAGCAGTTCTTC,CASRTRDRGLNEQFF
TRBJ2-5,TRBV25-1,.,.,TGTGCCAGCAGTGCCCCTCGGGGCGGGGCGGAGACCCAGTACTTC,CASSAPRGGAETQYF
TRBJ1-1,TRBV9,.,.,TGTGCCAGCAGCGTAGAGGGCATTAACACTGAAGCTTTCTTT,CASSVEGINTEAFF
TRBJ1-2,TRBV5-5,.,few,TGTGCCAGCAGCTTGTTTACAGGGAGTGACTATGGCTACACCTTC,CASSLFTGSDYGYTF
TRBJ1-1,TRBV7-9,.,few,TGTGCCAGCAGCCAGGGAGGGGCGAACACTGAAGCTTTCTTT,CASSQGGANTEAFF
TRBJ2-3,TRBV27,TRBD2,.,TGTGCCAGCAGCTCTCGGACGGGAGGGCCGACTAGCACAGATACGCAGTATTTT,CASSSRTGGPTSTDTQYF
TRBJ1-3,TRBV6-1,.,.,TGTGCCAGCAGTGAAGCCCTCCGGTCGACCGGAAACACCATATATTTT,CASSEALRSTGNTIYF
TRBJ2-7,TRBV29-1,.,.,TGCAGCGTTGGCTCTGGATCGGGCGAGCAGTACTTC,CSVGSGSGEQYF
TRBJ2-7,TRBV7-9,.,.,TGTGCCATCCGCGTGGAGCCCTACGAGCAGTACTTC,CAIRVEPYEQYF
TRBJ1-3,TRBV6-6,.,.,TGTGCCAGCAGCCCCCTGGGGACAAATAGAGCCCACACCATATATTTT,CASSPLGTNRAHTIYF
TRBJ2-3,TRBV30,TRBD1,.,TGTGCCTGTAGCCGGGACAGGGTAGACCGGGATACGCAGTATTTT,CACSRDRVDRDTQYF
TRBJ2-7,TRBV28,.,.,TGTGCCAGCTGCGGGACTGCCACCTACGAGCAGTACTTC,CASCGTATYEQYF
TRBJ1-1,TRBV30,.,.,TGTGCCTGGAGTGGAGGTGGGAACACTGAAGCTTTCTTT,CAWSGGGNTEAFF
TRBJ1-2,TRBV7-2,TRBD1,.,TGTGCCAGCAGCTTAGTCTCCGGGACAGGGGGTGGCTACACCTTC,CASSLVSGTGGGYTF
TRBJ2-6,TRBV13,TRBD2,.,TGTGCCAGCAGCCCCCGGACTAGCGGCACCTTCTCTGGGGCCAACGTCCTGACTTTC,CASSPRTSGTFSGANVLTF
TRBJ2-5,TRBV5-1,.,.,TGCGCCAGCAGCGGAGGGGCAGGGACGGAGACCCAGTACTTC,CASSGGAGTETQYF
TRBJ1-2,TRBV4-1,.,.,TGCGCCAGCAGCCAAGATAGTACAGGGATCTATGGCTACACCTTC,CASSQDSTGIYGYTF
TRBJ2-7,TRBV30,.,.,TGTGCCTGGCGGACAAACTCCTACGAGCAGTACTTC,CAWRTNSYEQYF
TRBJ1-2,TRBV15,.,.,TGTGCCACCAGCAGAGATTCCCAGGGAAGCTATGGCTACACCTTC,CATSRDSQGSYGYTF
TRBJ2-3,TRBV18,TRBD1,.,TGTGCCAGCTCACCAACAGGACAGGGCTCGCAGTATTTT,CASSPTGQGSQYF